This entry features one T cell receptor (beta chain) sequence. Its antigen is not known. The repertoire was sequenced with immunoSEQ multiplex PCR; TCRdb's copy has only in-frame clones and lacks some. The data show around 58,000 clones, with 85% to 90% seen just once and around 1.8% held by the top ten. This record belongs to a study of cytomegalovirus exposure and HLA in healthy donors. Study-level background: The same platform was used for the 120 or so validation repertoires as for the roughly 660 first-cohort repertoires, as reported in a later analysis. Points from the study as a whole: Reported results showed that the classifier diagnosed cytomegalovirus status with high specificity and sensitivity. Most TCRs appeared rarely, but some public TCRs recurred in many donors. Investigators reported fewer than 200 TCR beta chains as tied to cytomegalovirus.

The CDR3 has 15 residues. Per germline, CDR1 MNHEY and CDR2 SMNVEV (reference sequence). Trimming cost V 6 bases and J 3 bases; bases outside gene matches: 4. This chain uses TRBV27 with TRBJ2-4, with 11 bases fitting TRBD2. The TCR sequence derives from a woman aged 18 to 35 in good health and CMV-seronegative. The sequenced material came from PBMCs. The CDR3 is CASRIAGGGKNIQYF. The CDR3 nucleotides read TGTGCCAGCAGGATAGCGGGAGGGGGCAAAAACATTCAGTACTTC.